This T cell receptor (beta chain) emerged from a study of CD8+ T cells in alopecia areata. Treatment in this sample: oral pan-JAK inhibitor, 5-10 mg twice daily. Notes on the study in general: Clonality was higher in lesional than normal scalp, especially in alopecia totalis/universalis.

RNA was isolated and reverse transcribed to cDNA, the sequencing template. Only in-frame clones appear in the TCRdb table, and some are missing; sequencing was by immunoSEQ multiplex PCR. Of about 120,000 clones listed, more than 40% are singletons. CDR1 and CDR2 (germline): MNHEY, SMNVEV (reference sequence). Trimming removed 6 bases from V and 0 bases from J; junction bases left unmatched: 11. The CDR3 is made up of 17 amino acids. This clone was observed a handful of times. What it recognizes is unknown. The chain uses TRBV27 and TRBJ2-1, with 7 bases aligning to TRBD2. The sequence derives from a human donor with alopecia areata. The sample here was CD4+ T cells sorted from blood, taken at week 4, from a patient treated with tofacitinib. The CDR3, as DNA: TGTGCCAGCAGATCGTTAAGGCGGGGGAGCTCCTACAATGAGCAGTTCTTC. The encoded protein is CASRSLRRGSSYNEQFF.